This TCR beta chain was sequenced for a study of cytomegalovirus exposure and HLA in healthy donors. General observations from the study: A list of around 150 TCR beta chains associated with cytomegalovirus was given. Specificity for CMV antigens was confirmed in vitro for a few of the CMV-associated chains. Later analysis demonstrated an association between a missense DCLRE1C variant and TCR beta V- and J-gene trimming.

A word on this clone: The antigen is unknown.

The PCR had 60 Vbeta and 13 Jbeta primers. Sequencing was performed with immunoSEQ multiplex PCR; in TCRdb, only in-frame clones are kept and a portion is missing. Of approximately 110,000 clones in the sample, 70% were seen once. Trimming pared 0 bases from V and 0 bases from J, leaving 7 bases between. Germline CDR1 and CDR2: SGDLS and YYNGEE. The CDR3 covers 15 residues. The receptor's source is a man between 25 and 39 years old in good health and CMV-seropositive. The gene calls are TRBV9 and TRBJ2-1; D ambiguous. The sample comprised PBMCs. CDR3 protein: CASSVVPSSYNEQFF. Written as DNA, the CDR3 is TGTGCCAGCAGCGTAGTTCCGAGCTCCTACAATGAGCAGTTCTTC. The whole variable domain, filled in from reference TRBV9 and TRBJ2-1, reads DSGVTQTPKHLITATGQRVTLRCSPRSGDLSVYWYQQSLDQGLQFLIQYYNGEERAKGNILERFSAQQFPDLHSELNLSSLELGDSALYFCASSVVPSSYNEQFFGPGTRLTVL.